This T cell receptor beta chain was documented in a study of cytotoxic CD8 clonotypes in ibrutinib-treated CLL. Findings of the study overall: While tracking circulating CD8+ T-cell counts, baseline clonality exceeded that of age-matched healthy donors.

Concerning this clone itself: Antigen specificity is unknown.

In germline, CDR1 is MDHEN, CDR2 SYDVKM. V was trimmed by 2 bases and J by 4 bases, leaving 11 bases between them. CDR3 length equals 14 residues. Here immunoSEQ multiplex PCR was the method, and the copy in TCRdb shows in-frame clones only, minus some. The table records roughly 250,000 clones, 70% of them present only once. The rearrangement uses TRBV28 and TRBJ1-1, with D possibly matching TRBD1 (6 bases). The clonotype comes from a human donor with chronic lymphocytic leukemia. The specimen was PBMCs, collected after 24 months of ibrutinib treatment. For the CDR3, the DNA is TGTGCCAGCAGTTTAAACAGGGCGAGCACTGAAGCTTTCTTT. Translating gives CASSLNRASTEAFF.